These 5 T cell receptor beta chains were all obtained from the same sample, sequenced in a study of spatial heterogeneity in lung cancer. A single record per CDR3 protein comes from TCRdb applying MiXCR to the 5' RACE reads. This table has 20,000 to 30,000 distinct CDR3 sequences, 9.5% to 15% appearing once. The time point is: sample taken at primary tumor resection. Tumor, nontumor lung or frozen PBMC supplied whole RNA that was sequenced unsorted. The specimen comprised PBMCs, sampled at surgery. The receptors were sampled from a female donor with early-stage non-small cell lung cancer.

This clonotype was observed many times. The rearrangement uses TRBV20-1 and TRBJ2-5; 7 bases match TRBD1. In germline, CDR1 is DFQATT, CDR2 SNEGSKA (reference sequence). V shed 4 bases, J shed 5 bases, and the junction held 4 bases outside the gene matches. The CDR3 is 12 residues long. The chain's CDR3 is CSATGGGETQYF. The CDR3 coding sequence is TGCAGTGCTACAGGGGGTGGTGAGACCCAGTACTTC.

Many counts were recorded for this clonotype. CDR3 sequence (DNA): TGTGCCAGCAGCCAAGATGATTTGCGGGCCCCCACCTACGAGCAGTACTTC. Translating it yields CASSQDDLRAPTYEQYF. The chain uses TRBV14 and TRBJ2-7; D might be TRBD2 (5 bases). In germline, CDR1 is SGHDN, CDR2 FVKESK. V shed 0 bases and J shed 2 bases, with 17 bases lying between them. This CDR3 comprises 17 residues.

The rearrangement links TRBV20-1 to TRBJ1-6; maybe TRBD1 (5 bases). Germline assignment: CDR1 DFQATT and CDR2 SNEGSKA (reference sequence). Trimming left V 6 bases short and J 16 bases short, with 25 bases between. The CDR3 consists of 14 residues. DNA for the CDR3: TGCAGTGCAGACCCTACCGACAGTTTGAGGGCTCTCCACTTT. Protein sequence: CSADPTDSLRALHF.

This clonotype was seen at least ten times. The rearrangement joins TRBV10-3 to TRBJ2-1; tentative D call: TRBD2 (6 bases). Germline CDR1 and CDR2: ENHRY and SYGVKD. This CDR3 is built from 15 residues. Trimming took 5 bases from V and 1 from J, leaving 12 bases between them. The DNA of the CDR3 is TGTGCCATCAGTCCCAATGCGGGATCCTACAATGAGCAGTTCTTC. Amino acids: CAISPNAGSYNEQFF.

This clonotype was found many times. V and J are TRBV7-9 and TRBJ2-3, with a weak D call TRBD2 (6 bases). Looked up from germline, CDR1 is SEHNR and CDR2 is FQNEAQ (reference sequence). The CDR3 extends over 15 amino acids. Between the trimmed V and J ends, which lost 8 bases and 3 bases, there was a span of 18 bases. This CDR3 is CASGEGLARTDTQYF. CDR3 nucleotides: TGTGCCAGCGGCGAGGGGCTAGCGAGAACAGATACGCAGTATTTT.